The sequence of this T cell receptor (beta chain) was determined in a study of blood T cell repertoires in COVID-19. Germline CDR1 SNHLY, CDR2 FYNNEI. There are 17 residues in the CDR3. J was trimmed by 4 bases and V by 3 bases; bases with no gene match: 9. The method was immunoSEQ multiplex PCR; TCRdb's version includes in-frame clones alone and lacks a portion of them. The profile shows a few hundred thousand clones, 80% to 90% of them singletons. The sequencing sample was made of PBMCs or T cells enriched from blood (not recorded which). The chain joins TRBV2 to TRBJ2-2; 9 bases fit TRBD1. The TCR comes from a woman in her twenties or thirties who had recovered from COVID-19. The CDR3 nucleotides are TGTGCCAGCAGTGATCGGACAGGGGAGTGGAGCACCGGGGAGCTGTTTTTT. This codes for CASSDRTGEWSTGELFF.